This T cell receptor (beta chain) appears in the sequencing data of a study of CD8 T cells in ankylosing spondylitis. This clonotype was counted at least ten times. Its specificity is not known. The study's findings and limits: Seemingly characteristic of ankylosing spondylitis blood was a TCR beta motif consisting of 7 or 8 highly homologous variants. Enrichment of disease-linked clones was reportedly significant in matched ankylosing spondylitis synovial fluid.

One entry per CDR3 protein, called by TCRdb with MiXCR from the 5' RACE reads. The sample comprises under 150,000 distinct CDR3 sequences, roughly 11% of which are singletons, and about 4% rests with the top ten. The CDR3 runs 11 residues. V was trimmed by 2 bases and J by 4 bases, leaving 3 bases between them. Germline values: CDR1 SGHRS, CDR2 YFSETQ. V and J are TRBV5-1 and TRBJ1-1; D is undetermined. The sequence was obtained from a female donor with ankylosing spondylitis or in good health (not recorded which). Sample: blood, either unsorted or a sorted T cell fraction (not recorded which). DNA for the CDR3: TGCGCCAGCAGCTTCGGCACTGAAGCTTTCTTT. Protein product: CASSFGTEAFF.